The sequence of this T cell receptor (beta chain) was determined in a study of CD8+ T cells in alopecia areata. Findings of the study overall: It was observed that many expanded lesional clones persisted in scalp and blood during tofacitinib.

This clone appeared once. Its antigen is unidentified. The V gene end was trimmed by 1 base and the J gene end by 8 bases; junction bases not matched to a gene: 5. This CDR3 is built from 15 residues. From germline, CDR1 is MGHDK and CDR2 SYGVNS. The treatment was: oral pan-JAK inhibitor, 5-10 mg twice daily. cDNA serving as the sequencing template came from extracted, reverse transcribed RNA. Assay: immunoSEQ multiplex PCR; the TCRdb copy retains only in-frame clones and omits some. The table includes around 290,000 clones, about 62% detected once. The specimen was CD4+ T cells sorted from blood, collected at week 24, from a patient treated with tofacitinib. The source is a human donor with alopecia areata. This sequence joins TRBV25-1 and TRBJ1-4, with 9 bases identical to TRBD1. The CDR3 sequence is CASSESRGQGEKLFF. CDR3 coding DNA: TGTGCCAGCAGTGAATCCCGCGGACAGGGGGAAAAACTGTTTTTT.